The clone carrying this T cell receptor (beta chain) is labeled medium-sized. What it binds is unknown. This CDR3 has 13 residues. The germline CDR1 and CDR2 sequences are MNHNY and SVGAGI (reference sequence). V lost 2 bases and J lost 2, with 6 bases in between. Clones were sequenced by immunoSEQ multiplex PCR, and TCRdb holds only the in-frame ones, with some missing. Of about 20,000 clones listed, around 72% were seen once; the top ten hold about 21%. These data originate in a study of OX40 agonist ivuxolimab in advanced cancers. Background on the study: Ivuxolimab is an agonistic anti-OX40 (CD134) antibody, and patients were treated with it. Patients were about 83% male with ages about 20 to 79, mean 60.

Study-wide results and limits: Partial responders receiving 0.1-3.0 mg/kg showed among the lowest clonal expansion.

The sequences come from CD4+ or CD8+ T cells sorted from blood, collected in a trial of the OX40 agonist ivuxolimab. V gene TRBV6-6 combines with J gene TRBJ2-5; no firm D call. The clonotype originates from an adult with an advanced solid tumor such as melanoma, head and neck, liver or kidney cancer. CDR3 sequence: CASSYRPQETQYF. CDR3 in DNA: TGTGCCAGCAGTTACCGGCCTCAAGAGACCCAGTACTTC.